Listed below are T cell receptor beta chains from one sample, sequenced in a study of OX40 agonist ivuxolimab in advanced cancers. The method was immunoSEQ multiplex PCR; TCRdb's version includes in-frame clones alone and lacks a portion of them. The repertoire holds tens of thousands of clones, with 65% to 85% as singletons. Here the sequenced sample was CD4+ or CD8+ T cells sorted from blood, taken in a trial of the OX40 agonist ivuxolimab. These receptor sequences come from an adult with an advanced solid tumor such as melanoma, head and neck, liver or kidney cancer. Both conserved end residues are part of each CDR3. The D gene is left open where the match is weak. Not every row has a clone size; where given, it reads once, few, many or a size class.

>medium-sized|TRBD1|TRBJ2-2|TRBV6-6
TGTGCCAGCAGCCTCCGGGACAGGGACACCGGGGAGCTGTTTTTT
CASSLRDRDTGELFF
>NA|NA|TRBJ2-3|TRBV10-1
TGCGCCAGCAGTTCAGTGGGGGCCACAGATACGCAGTATTTT
CASSSVGATDTQYF
>NA|TRBD1|TRBJ2-3|TRBV7-3
TGTGCCAGCAGCTTAACGCCGGGACAGCGAGATACGCAGTATTTT
CASSLTPGQRDTQYF
>NA|NA|TRBJ1-6|TRBV12-5
TGTGCTAGTGGTTTGGTACTGCAGGGAAGTCATAATTCACCCCTCCACTTT
CASGLVLQGSHNSPLHF
>once|NA|TRBJ1-1|TRBV12-2
TGTGCAAGTCGCTGCCCGAGGGCAGGGGGCACTGAAGCTTTCTTT
CASRCPRAGGTEAFF
>NA|TRBD2|TRBJ2-3|TRBV2
TGTGCCAGCAGTGAAGGGGTTGAGCGGGGGACAGATACGCAGTATTTT
CASSEGVERGTDTQYF
>NA|NA|TRBJ1-5|TRBV21-1
TGTGCCAGCAGCGCCCGCCCGGGGACAGGGGGTTTTCAGCCCCAGCATTTT
CASSARPGTGGFQPQHF
>NA|NA|TRBJ2-4|TRBV14
TGTGCCAGCAGCCGGGCCTCTAGCGTTGGGGCCATTCAGTACTTC
CASSRASSVGAIQYF
>NA|TRBD1|TRBJ1-1|TRBV11-1
TGTGCCAGCAGCTCCCGGGGACAGGGGCCGAACACTGAAGCTTTCTTT
CASSSRGQGPNTEAFF
>NA|NA|TRBJ2-5|TRBV5-1
TGCGCCAGCAGCTCCGGGGCCGGTGGTGGCGGGATAGAGACCCAGTACTTC
CASSSGAGGGGIETQYF
>NA|TRBD1|TRBJ1-2|TRBV5-5
TGTGCCAGCAGCTTGGAGACAGGGAGAAAAGGCGAGGGCTACACCTTC
CASSLETGRKGEGYTF
>NA|NA|TRBJ2-4|TRBV5-6
TGTGCCAGCAGCTTTGGGGGAAACATTCAGTACTTC
CASSFGGNIQYF
>NA|NA|TRBJ2-1|TRBV5-1
TGCGCCAGCAGCTTGGCCGGGGTGGCCACACGGGAGCAGTTCTTC
CASSLAGVATREQFF
>NA|NA|TRBJ1-1|TRBV4-1
TGCGCCAGCAGCCAAGGGTTGGACCTAAGTCCCCCTGAAGCTTTCTTT
CASSQGLDLSPPEAFF
>NA|TRBD1|TRBJ2-5|TRBV5-5
TGTGCCAGCAGCCGCGGGGGACAGGGGGCTCAAGAGACCCAGTACTTC
CASSRGGQGAQETQYF
>NA|TRBD1|TRBJ2-5|TRBV4-3
TGCGCCAGCAGCCAACCTGCGAGGACAGGGGGTATCCAAGAGACCCAGTACTTC
CASSQPARTGGIQETQYF
>NA|TRBD2|TRBJ2-7|TRBV7-2
TGTGCCAGCAGCCCTAGCGGATACCTCTACGAGCAGTACTTC
CASSPSGYLYEQYF
>NA|TRBD2|TRBJ2-1|TRBV9
TGTGCCAGCAGTGGGGGGGAGGACGGAGGATACAATGAGCAGTTCTTC
CASSGGEDGGYNEQFF
>NA|NA|TRBJ1-5|TRBV4-2
TGTGCCAGCAGCCCTTCAGCGGATAGCAATCAGCCCCAGCATTTT
CASSPSADSNQPQHF
>NA|TRBD1|TRBJ2-5|TRBV7-3
TGTGCCAGCAGCGAGGGACAGCAAGAGACCCAGTACTTC
CASSEGQQETQYF
>NA|TRBD2|TRBJ2-3|TRBV28
TGTGCCAGCAGTTTATCTTCTAGCGGGAGGGGATATACGCAGTATTTT
CASSLSSSGRGYTQYF
>NA|NA|TRBJ2-3|TRBV20-1
TGCACCTCACTGGACACAGATACGCAGTATTTT
CTSLDTDTQYF
>NA|TRBD2|TRBJ2-3|TRBV6-1
TGTGCCAGCAGCTATAGCGGGGGCACAGATACGCAGTATTTT
CASSYSGGTDTQYF
>NA|NA|TRBJ1-5|TRBV6-1
TGTGCCAGCAGCGGGTCCCCGACGGGTCAGCCCCAGCATTTT
CASSGSPTGQPQHF
>NA|NA|TRBJ2-6|TRBV30
TGTGCCTGGAGTGTATCTGGGGCCAACGTCCTGACTTTC
CAWSVSGANVLTF
>NA|TRBD1|TRBJ1-2|TRBV19
TGTGCCAGTAGCGGGACAGCCTACTATGGCTACACCTTC
CASSGTAYYGYTF
>many|NA|TRBJ1-4|TRBV6-6
TGTGCCAGCAGAAAAAATGAAAAACTGTTTTTT
CASRKNEKLFF
>NA|NA|TRBJ1-4|TRBV28
TGTGCCAGCAGTTTTGAGGGGGGAAGGGTTGAAAAACTGTTTTTT
CASSFEGGRVEKLFF
>once|NA|TRBJ2-6|TRBV28
TGTGCCAGCAGTTTTGAGGGGAGTGGAGCCAACGTCCTGACTTTC
CASSFEGSGANVLTF
>NA|NA|TRBJ1-1|TRBV5-1
TGCGCCAGCAGCACCAACCCCGGGACAGAAGCTTTCTTT
CASSTNPGTEAFF
>once|NA|TRBJ2-3|TRBV7-3
TGTGCCAGCAGCTTACAGTGGGCAGATACGCAGTATTTT
CASSLQWADTQYF
>NA|NA|TRBJ2-5|TRBV6-1
TGTGCCAGCAGTGGCAGCGGGACAGAAGAGACCCAGTACTTC
CASSGSGTEETQYF
>few|TRBD2|TRBJ2-7|TRBV4-3
TGCGCCAGCAGCCAAACTAGCGGGAGTTACTACGAGCAGTACTTC
CASSQTSGSYYEQYF
>NA|NA|TRBJ1-2|TRBV28
TGTGCCAGCAGTTTGAATCTCAACTATGGCTACACCTTC
CASSLNLNYGYTF
>NA|TRBD2|TRBJ2-5|TRBV30
TGTGCCTGGAACACGGGGGGAGAGACCCAGTACTTC
CAWNTGGETQYF
>NA|NA|TRBJ1-1|TRBV18
TGTGCCAGCTCACCTGGGTTGGGGACCGGAAACACTGAAGCTTTCTTT
CASSPGLGTGNTEAFF
>NA|TRBD1|TRBJ2-3|TRBV5-6
TGTGCCAGCAGCCAGACAGGGGGCCAGCCAGATACGCAGTATTTT
CASSQTGGQPDTQYF
>NA|TRBD2|TRBJ2-2|TRBV5-1
TGCGCCAGCAGCGACGGGACTAGCGGGAGGTTGGATACCGGGGAGCTGTTTTTT
CASSDGTSGRLDTGELFF
>NA|NA|TRBJ2-3|TRBV5-1
TGCGCCAGCAGCTTGGAAGGACAGACAGATACGCAGTATTTT
CASSLEGQTDTQYF
>NA|TRBD1|TRBJ1-4|TRBV19
TGTGCCAGTAGTTCCTCCATCGGGACAGTTGAAAAACTGTTTTTT
CASSSSIGTVEKLFF
>NA|TRBD1|TRBJ2-5|TRBV5-6
TGTGCCAGCAGCCTACAGGGGGTAGAGACCCAGTACTTC
CASSLQGVETQYF
>NA|TRBD1|TRBJ1-4|TRBV2
TGTGCCAGCAGGACAGGGCTTGGGGAAAAACTGTTTTTT
CASRTGLGEKLFF
>NA|TRBD1|TRBJ1-2|TRBV2
TGTGCCAGCCGCGAGGGGGACAGAAACTATGGCTACACCTTC
CASREGDRNYGYTF
>NA|NA|TRBJ2-7|TRBV28
TGTGCCAGCAGTTTATCCCTAACCTACGAGCAGTACTTC
CASSLSLTYEQYF
>NA|NA|TRBJ2-1|TRBV7-2
TGTGCCAGCAGTCCCCAGGGGGGGGCGAGCTCCTACAATGAGCAGTTCTTC
CASSPQGGASSYNEQFF
>few|TRBD1|TRBJ1-1|TRBV5-6
TGTGCCAGCAGCCTAGGAACCGCCGGGACAGGGGGCTTCGACACTGAAGCTTTCTTT
CASSLGTAGTGGFDTEAFF
>once|TRBD2|TRBJ2-3|TRBV2
TGTGCCAGCACTATCAGGTCTAGCGGGGTCTCTAGCACAGATACGCAGTATTTT
CASTIRSSGVSSTDTQYF
>NA|TRBD1|TRBJ2-1|TRBV28
TGTGCCAGCAGTATTCCCGGGACAGGGTACAATGAGCAGTTCTTC
CASSIPGTGYNEQFF
>NA|TRBD1|TRBJ1-6|TRBV2
TGTGCCAGCAGGGGACAGGGTGGTTCACCCCTCCACTTT
CASRGQGGSPLHF
>NA|NA|TRBJ2-5|TRBV7-9
TGTGCCAGCAGTCCGCCCTTAGCAGAGACCCAGTACTTC
CASSPPLAETQYF
>NA|TRBD2|TRBJ2-7|TRBV5-8
TGTGCCAGCAGCCCAGGCGGGCTAGCGGGAGTACGGGAGCAGTACTTC
CASSPGGLAGVREQYF